A single sample gave rise to the 12 T cell receptor beta chains below, sequenced in a study of blood T cells in healthy people across ages (dated by TCRdb to the mid-2010s). Library prep was done by 5' RACE. Sequencing was carried out with an Illumina HiSeq 2500. A second PCR of roughly 7 to 11 cycles was performed with a sample-barcoded 5' primer and a J-beta primer mix. The raw public reads went through TCRdb reprocessing: fastp at Q25, MiXCR clone calling, in-frame beta chains kept. When rows share a CDR3 protein, they turn into one entry using the most common DNA and genes. The sample data list some 760,000 distinct CDR3 sequences, and 25% of these were observed just once. Of the sample, 9.4% is held by the ten largest clones. These data also formed part of another study, on T cells of mothers and their children.

The sample taken for sequencing was blood. All receptors come from a boy younger than 18 in good health.

V and J are TRBV7-2 and TRBJ1-6, with D tentatively TRBD1 (5 bases). The V and J ends lost 3 bases and 10 bases respectively, with 13 bases between them. Germline V CDR1 and CDR2: SGHTA, FQGNSA. The CDR3 is 14 residues long. The CDR3 reads CASSLRGQGSPLHF. The CDR3 nucleotides read TGTGCCAGCAGCTTGAGGGGTCAGGGATCACCCCTCCACTTT.

J is TRBJ2-5 and V is TRBV27, with TRBD2 matching over 12 bases. The end of the DNA fits TRBJ2-1 better, so the J call may be wrong. Germline CDR1 reads MNHEY; CDR2 reads SMNVEV (reference sequence). The CDR3 spans 15 residues. In DNA, the CDR3 is TGTGCCAGCAGGGACAGGACTAGCGGGAACAATGAGCAGTTCTTC. Protein sequence: CASRDRTSGNNEQFF.

The rearrangement links TRBV19 to TRBJ1-6, with D possibly being TRBD1 (6 bases). Trimming removed 3 bases at V and 13 bases at J, with 10 bases between. Germline V gene data show CDR1 as LNHDA and CDR2 as SQIVND (reference sequence). The CDR3 is made up of 12 amino acids. CDR3 sequence reads: CASSIRGQPLHF. CDR3 nucleotides: TGTGCCAGTAGTATCAGGGGCCAGCCCCTCCACTTT.

A note on this clonotype: Compared with germline, one end of the junction differs, possibly owing to a read error. This chain links TRBV6-2 or TRBV6-3 with TRBJ2-5, with D uncertain. Germline loops: CDR1 MNHEY, CDR2 SVGEGT. CDR3 length: 14 amino acids. CDR3 amino acids: CASSLSLIQETQYF. The CDR3 DNA reads TGTGCCAGCAGTTTATCACTTATTCAAGAGACCCAATACTTC.

This sequence joins TRBV12-3 or TRBV12-4 and TRBJ2-5; D unresolved. CDR3 length: 14 residues. V was shortened by 0 bases and J by 4 bases, with 9 bases between the two germline ends. The CDR3 spells CASSLAGAIETQYF. The CDR3 bases are TGTGCCAGCAGTTTAGCTGGCGCAATAGAGACCCAGTACTTC.

The chain is built from TRBV9 and TRBJ2-5; D not resolved. The CDR3 runs 21 residues. The V gene's germline CDR1 is SGDLS and CDR2 YYNGEE. V lost 0 bases, J lost 2 bases, and 29 bases lay in between. The CDR3 sequence: CASSVAKGSGPHFSSQETQYF. The CDR3 DNA reads TGTGCCAGCAGCGTAGCGAAGGGCTCCGGACCCCATTTCAGTTCTCAAGAGACCCAGTACTTC.

The chain couples TRBV1 to TRBJ2-3; TRBD1 is the table's D call and was not checked against the DNA. TRBV1 is reported as a pseudogene. The CDR3 length is 12 residues. This chain's CDR3 is CTSSQEGGTQYF. In DNA, the CDR3 is TGCACCAGCAGCCAAGAAGGGGGTACGCAGTATTTT.

This clonotype showed up just a few times. V usage is TRBV29-1 and J usage is TRBJ2-4; tentatively, D is TRBD1 (5 bases). Germline V CDR1 and CDR2: SQVTM, ANQGSEA. CDR3 length: 15 amino acids. With 5 bases removed from V and 0 bases from J, the gap between germline ends came to 14 bases. Written as DNA, the CDR3 is TGCAGCGTTCGCCAGGGTGGGCTAGCCAAAAACATTCAGTACTTC. This gives the protein CSVRQGGLAKNIQYF.

The genes are TRBV10-3 and TRBJ2-1; 7 nucleotides line up with TRBD2. The closer fit of TRBJ2-5 to the DNA end suggests the J call may be wrong. This CDR3 contains 13 residues. Germline V gives CDR1 ENHRY, CDR2 SYGVKD. CDR3 nucleotides: TGTGCCATCACATCGGCTAGCGGAGAGACCCAGTACTTC. As protein: CAITSASGETQYF.

This clonotype was seen repeatedly, ten times or more. The V gene is TRBV12-3 or TRBV12-4, the J gene TRBJ2-5; D is unresolved. This CDR3 contains 13 residues. Trimming cost V 3 bases and J 2 bases, with 7 bases left between them. CDR3 nucleotides: TGTGCCAGCAGTTTCTCCAGGCAAGAGACCCAGTACTTC. It translates to CASSFSRQETQYF.

The J gene is TRBJ2-4, the V gene TRBV7-3, with D possibly called TRBD1 or TRBD2 (6 bases each). The CDR3 has 19 amino acids. Germline V gives CDR1 SGHTA, CDR2 FQGTGA. V lost 1 base, J lost 3 bases, and 22 bases lay in between. CDR3 residues: CASSLMWERGVAVKNIQYF. DNA of the CDR3: TGTGCCAGCAGCTTAATGTGGGAGAGGGGGGTAGCCGTCAAAAACATTCAGTACTTC.

In this sample, this clonotype turned up a few times. The chain combines TRBV9 with TRBJ2-5, with 7 bases lining up with TRBD1. Losses at the gene ends were 3 bases for V and 5 bases for J; bases not matched to a gene: 13. Per germline, CDR1 SGDLS and CDR2 YYNGEE. The CDR3 has 16 amino acids. CDR3 DNA: TGTGCCAGCAGCGGAAGGACGACAGGGATAATGGAGACCCAGTACTTC. Amino acids: CASSGRTTGIMETQYF.